This T cell receptor (beta chain) was observed in a study of vaccination and CD4 T cells after COVID-19. Overall study: In culture, cells were exposed to overlapping spike peptides from SARS-CoV-2, HCoV-NL63, HCoV-OC43 and HCoV-229E.

Treatment noted: roughly 10-day PBMC culture with coronavirus spike peptide pools or control peptides (ViraFEST assay). Points on this clonotype: Its specificity is unknown.

The assay that was used to sequence DNA from cultured CD4+ T cells was the Oncomine TCR Beta short-read assay. A single record per CDR3 protein comes from TCRdb applying MiXCR to the PCR reads. The sample carries approximately 24,000 distinct CDR3 sequences, approximately 67% recorded once. Study-wide points: With convalescent patients, a median about 90% of reactive clones emerged solely after vaccination. There was no significant change from around 19 to 38 median reactive clonotypes.

This CDR3 contains 14 residues. Trimming took 2 bases from V and 5 from J, leaving 11 bases between them. Germline lookup yields CDR1 MNHEY and CDR2 SMNVEV (reference sequence). The TCR comes from a human donor who received a COVID-19 vaccine. The input for sequencing was CD4+ T cells from blood, cultured in vitro, taken after SARS-CoV-2 vaccination. The rearrangement joins TRBV27 to TRBJ2-3, with D possibly called TRBD1 or TRBD2 (5 bases each). The CDR3 sequence is CASSLGGRIDTQYF. The CDR3 region has the DNA TGTGCCAGCAGTTTAGGGGGTCGAATAGATACGCAGTATTTT.